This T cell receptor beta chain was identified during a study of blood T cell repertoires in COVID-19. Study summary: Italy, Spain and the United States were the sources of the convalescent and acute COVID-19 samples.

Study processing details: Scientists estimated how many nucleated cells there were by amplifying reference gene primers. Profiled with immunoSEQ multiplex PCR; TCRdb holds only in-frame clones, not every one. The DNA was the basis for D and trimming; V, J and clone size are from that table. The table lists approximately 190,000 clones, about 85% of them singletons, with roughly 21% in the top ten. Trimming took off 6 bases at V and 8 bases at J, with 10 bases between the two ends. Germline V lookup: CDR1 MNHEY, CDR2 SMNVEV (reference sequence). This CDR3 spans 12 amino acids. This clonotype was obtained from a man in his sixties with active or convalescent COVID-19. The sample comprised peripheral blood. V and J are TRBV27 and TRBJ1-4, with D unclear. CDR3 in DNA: TGTGCCAGCAGGACGTCGCGGGAAAAACTGTTTTTT. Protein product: CASRTSREKLFF. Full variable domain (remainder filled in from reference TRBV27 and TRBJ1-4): EAQVTQNPRYLITVTGKKLTVTCSQNMNHEYMSWYRQDPGLGLRQIYYSMNVEVTDKGDVPEGYKVSRKEKRNFPLILESPSPNQTSLYFCASRTSREKLFFGSGTQLSVL.